This T cell receptor beta chain is from a study of T cells expressing NK-cell markers. Whole-study findings and limits: These clonotypes additionally ranked first within the CD3+CD56-NKG2C+ fraction of four donors.

After re-calling the 5' RACE reads, TCRdb lists one entry per CDR3 protein, DNA absent. The sample is made up of about 260,000 distinct CDR3 sequences, and the top ten hold under 0.5% of it. The germline V gene has CDR1 MNHEY and CDR2 SVGEGT. The CDR3 runs to 13 residues. Comments on this clonotype: Its antigen remains unidentified.

This receptor was obtained from a man aged 18-30 years in good health. The V call is TRBV6-2 or TRBV6-3, the J call TRBJ2-7; TCRdb's D call of TRBD2 is untestable without DNA. The sample was blood T cells: a sorted CD56 or NKG2C T cell subset, CD4+ or CD8+ T cells, or bulk PBMC T cells (not recorded which). The CDR3 here is CASKFKAPYEQYF.